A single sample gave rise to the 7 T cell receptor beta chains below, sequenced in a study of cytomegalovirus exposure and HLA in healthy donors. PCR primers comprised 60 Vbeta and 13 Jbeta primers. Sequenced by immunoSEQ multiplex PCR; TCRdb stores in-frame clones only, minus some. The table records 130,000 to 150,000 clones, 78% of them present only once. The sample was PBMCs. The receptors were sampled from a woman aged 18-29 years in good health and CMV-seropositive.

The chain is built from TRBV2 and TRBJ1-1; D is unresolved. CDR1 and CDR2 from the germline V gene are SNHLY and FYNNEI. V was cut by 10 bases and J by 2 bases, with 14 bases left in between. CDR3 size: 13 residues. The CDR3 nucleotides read TGTGCCATCAGGCCCAGGACTAACACTGAAGCTTTCTTT. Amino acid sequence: CAIRPRTNTEAFF.

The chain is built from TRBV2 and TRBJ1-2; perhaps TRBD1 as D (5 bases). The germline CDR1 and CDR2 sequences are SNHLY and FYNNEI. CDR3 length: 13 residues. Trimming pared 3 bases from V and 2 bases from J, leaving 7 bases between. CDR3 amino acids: CASSDRVNYGYTF. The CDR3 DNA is TGTGCCAGCAGTGACAGGGTCAACTATGGCTACACCTTC.

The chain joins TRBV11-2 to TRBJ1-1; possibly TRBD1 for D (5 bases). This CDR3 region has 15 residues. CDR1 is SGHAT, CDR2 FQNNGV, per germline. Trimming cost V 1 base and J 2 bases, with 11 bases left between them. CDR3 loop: CASSLGAGVNTEAFF. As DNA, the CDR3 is TGTGCCAGCAGCTTAGGGGCGGGGGTAAACACTGAAGCTTTCTTT.

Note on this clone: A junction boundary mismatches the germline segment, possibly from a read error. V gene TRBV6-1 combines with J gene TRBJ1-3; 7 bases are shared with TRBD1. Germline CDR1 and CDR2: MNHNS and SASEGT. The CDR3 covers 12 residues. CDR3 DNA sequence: TGTGCCAGCAGTCAAAGTACAGGGGAAGGGGATTTT. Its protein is CASSQSTGEGDF.

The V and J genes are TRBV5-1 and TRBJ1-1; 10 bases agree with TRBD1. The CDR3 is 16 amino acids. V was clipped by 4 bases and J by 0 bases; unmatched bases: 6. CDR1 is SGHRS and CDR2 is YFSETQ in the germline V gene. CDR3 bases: TGCGCCAGCAGCCCTCGACAGGGGGCCATGAACACTGAAGCTTTCTTT. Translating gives CASSPRQGAMNTEAFF.

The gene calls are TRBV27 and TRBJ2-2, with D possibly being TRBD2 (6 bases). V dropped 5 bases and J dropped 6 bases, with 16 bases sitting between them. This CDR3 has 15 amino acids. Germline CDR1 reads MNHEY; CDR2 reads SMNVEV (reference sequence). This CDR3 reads CASSETRWGAGELFF. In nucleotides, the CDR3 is TGTGCCAGCAGTGAAACGAGATGGGGGGCCGGGGAGCTGTTTTTT.

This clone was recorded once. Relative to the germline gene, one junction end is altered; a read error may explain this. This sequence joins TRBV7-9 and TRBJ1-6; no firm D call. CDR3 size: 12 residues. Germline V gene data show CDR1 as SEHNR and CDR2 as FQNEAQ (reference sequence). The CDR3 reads CSSSLGSLPLHF. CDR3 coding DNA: TGTTCCAGCAGCTTAGGCAGTCTTCCCCTCCACTTT.